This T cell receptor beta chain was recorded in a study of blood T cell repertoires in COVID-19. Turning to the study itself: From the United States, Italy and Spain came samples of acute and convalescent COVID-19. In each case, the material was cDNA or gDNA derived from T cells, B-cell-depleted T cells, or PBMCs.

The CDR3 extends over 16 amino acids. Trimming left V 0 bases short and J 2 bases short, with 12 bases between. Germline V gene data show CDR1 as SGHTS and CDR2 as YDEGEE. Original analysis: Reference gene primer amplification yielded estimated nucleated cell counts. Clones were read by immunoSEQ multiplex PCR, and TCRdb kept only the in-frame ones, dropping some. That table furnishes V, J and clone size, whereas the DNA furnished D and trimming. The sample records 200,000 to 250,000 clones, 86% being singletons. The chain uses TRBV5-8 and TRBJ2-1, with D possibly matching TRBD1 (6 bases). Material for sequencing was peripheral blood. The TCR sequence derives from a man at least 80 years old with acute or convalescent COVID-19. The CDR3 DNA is TGTGCCAGCAGCTTGGTTTCGGCAGGGGCCTACAATGAGCAGTTCTTC. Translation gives CASSLVSAGAYNEQFF.